This is a list of T cell receptor beta chains from one sample in a study of regulatory T cells in long-lasting Graves disease. In TCRdb, the multiplex PCR reads were re-called with MiXCR into one record per CDR3 protein. Here the sample spans 400,000 or so distinct CDR3 sequences, 20% being singletons. The material sequenced was peripheral blood mononuclear cells (PBMCs), taken when the disease was refractory, from a patient treated with antithyroid drugs. The receptors were gathered from a female donor with Graves disease. Each CDR3 is given with its conserved first and last residue. A D gene is named only where the DNA matches it firmly. Part of the rows lack a size; the others show once, few, many or a class for expanded clones.

DNA | CDR3 | D | J | V | size
TGTGCCACCAGCAGAGAGACAGGGGGCTATGGCTACACCTTC | CATSRETGGYGYTF | TRBD1 | TRBJ1-2 | TRBV15 | few
TGTGCCAGCAGTGAATATCTCCAGGATTCACCCCTCCACTTT | CASSEYLQDSPLHF | - | TRBJ1-6 | TRBV25-1 | many
TGTGCCAGCAGCTTAATACAGGGGAATTCACCCCTCCACTTT | CASSLIQGNSPLHF | TRBD1 | TRBJ1-6 | TRBV7-9 | few
TGTGCCAGCAGTTCCGGACAGGGCTTCCAATCTGGGGCCAACGTCCTGACTTTC | CASSSGQGFQSGANVLTF | TRBD1 | TRBJ2-6 | TRBV27 | -
TGTGCCATCAGTAAACAGGGGTGGACGTCTGAAGCTTTCTTT | CAISKQGWTSEAFF | TRBD1 | TRBJ1-1 | TRBV10-3 | few
TGTGCCAGTAGTCTCACGGGACTAGATGCAGATACGCAGTATTTT | CASSLTGLDADTQYF | TRBD2 | TRBJ2-3 | TRBV19 | -
TGTGCCAGCAGCCACCAGGCCCGGGACCCTTACGAGCAGTACTTC | CASSHQARDPYEQYF | - | TRBJ2-7 | TRBV14 | few
TGCAGTGCTAGTAGGACTAGTGGCGAGCAGTACTTC | CSASRTSGEQYF | TRBD2 | TRBJ2-7 | TRBV20-1 | -
TGTGCCAGCAGCATATTCAGCACCTCCTACGAGCAGTACTTC | CASSIFSTSYEQYF | - | TRBJ2-7 | TRBV11-2 | many
TGTGCCAGCAGCCCCTTTAGCCTAAGCTACGAGCAGTACTTC | CASSPFSLSYEQYF | - | TRBJ2-7 | TRBV7-2 | many
TGTGCCAGCAGCCGGCTAAGCATGAACACTGAAGCTTTCTTT | CASSRLSMNTEAFF | - | TRBJ1-1 | TRBV5-5 | many
TGTGCCAGCAGCTTAGCCCCGATAATACTAGCGGCCTTCGGGGATACGCAGTATTTT | CASSLAPIILAAFGDTQYF | TRBD2 | TRBJ2-3 | TRBV7-9 | -
TGTGCCAGCAGCTTATTTCTCGTGGGAGGCCAGAGCAATCAGCCCCAGCATTTT | CASSLFLVGGQSNQPQHF | - | TRBJ1-5 | TRBV7-3 | -
TGTGCCAGCAGCCCCAGGGGGGTGGAGACCCAGTACTTC | CASSPRGVETQYF | - | TRBJ2-5 | TRBV5-6 | few
TGTGCCAGCAGTTACCGGAGGACAGGGGGCTCCTATGGCTACACCTTC | CASSYRRTGGSYGYTF | TRBD1 | TRBJ1-2 | TRBV6-9 | many
TGCAGCGTTCTGGAGGAAGGCGCGGATACCCAGTACTTC | CSVLEEGADTQYF | - | TRBJ2-5 | TRBV29-1 | few
TGTGCCATCAGTACAAAGAAAGAGACCCAGTACTTC | CAISTKKETQYF | - | TRBJ2-5 | TRBV10-3 | -
TGTGCCAGCAGCAAATTCGACAGCGACACCGGGGAGCTGTTTTTT | CASSKFDSDTGELFF | - | TRBJ2-2 | TRBV28 | few
TGCGCCAGCAGCTTGGACGGAACTAACTATGGCTACACCTTC | CASSLDGTNYGYTF | - | TRBJ1-2 | TRBV5-1 | -
TGCAGCGTTGAACTGGACTCGTCCTACGAGCAGTACTTC | CSVELDSSYEQYF | - | TRBJ2-7 | TRBV29-1 | few
TGTGCCAGCAGGGGTGGGACTAGCGGGAGCTCCTACGAGCAGTACTTC | CASRGGTSGSSYEQYF | TRBD2 | TRBJ2-7 | TRBV11-2 | -
TGTGCCAGCAGCTCCGGACAGGGAGAGACTAATGAAAAACTGTTTTTT | CASSSGQGETNEKLFF | TRBD1 | TRBJ1-4 | TRBV7-9 | -
TGTGCCGCCAGGGAACCTGGCTACACCTTC | CAAREPGYTF | - | TRBJ1-2 | TRBV2 | many
TGTGCCAGCAACCCACTCCGGGCTAGCGGGTTGAGCTCCTACAATGAGCAGTTCTTC | CASNPLRASGLSSYNEQFF | TRBD2 | TRBJ2-1 | TRBV6-1 | few
TGCAGTGCTAGAGTGTATGCCCCGGGACGGCAGAACACCGGGGAGCTGTTTTTT | CSARVYAPGRQNTGELFF | - | TRBJ2-2 | TRBV20-1 | -
TGCGCCAGCAGTCGACAGGCGTCAAGCTCCTACGAGCAGTACTTC | CASSRQASSSYEQYF | - | TRBJ2-7 | TRBV5-1 | few
TGTGCCAGCACAAAGGACAGCGGCTATGGCTACACCTTC | CASTKDSGYGYTF | - | TRBJ1-2 | TRBV5-6 | -
TGTGCCAGCAGCTCTCCTCAGGGGAACGAGCAGTACTTC | CASSSPQGNEQYF | - | TRBJ2-7 | TRBV7-2 | -
TGTGCCAGCAGTGAAAGACTAGCGGTCAATGAGCAGTTCTTC | CASSERLAVNEQFF | TRBD2 | TRBJ2-1 | TRBV11-2 | -
TGTGCCAGCAGTTACTCCCGGGACAGGGGAAAGGAGCAGTACTTC | CASSYSRDRGKEQYF | TRBD1 | TRBJ2-7 | TRBV6-2/TRBV6-3 | many
TGTGCCAGCAGCGCATTGGAAGGCATTCAGTACTTC | CASSALEGIQYF | - | TRBJ2-4 | TRBV9 | -
TGTGCCAGCAGCGGCCCGGGGGGGGTCTCCTACGAGCAGTACTTC | CASSGPGGVSYEQYF | TRBD2 | TRBJ2-7 | TRBV3-1 | -